These 7 T cell receptor beta chains were all obtained from the same sample, sequenced in a study of CD8+ T cells in alopecia areata. Extracted RNA was reverse transcribed into cDNA, the sequencing template. Repertoires were generated with immunoSEQ multiplex PCR, while TCRdb's copy carries only in-frame clones and drops some. The profile shows 90,000 to 150,000 clones, about 50% of them singletons. Treatment denoted: oral pan-JAK inhibitor, 5-10 mg twice daily. Sequences were derived from CD4+ T cells sorted from blood, sampled at week 4, from a patient treated with tofacitinib. The receptors derive from a human donor with alopecia areata.

The rearrangement uses TRBV29-1 and TRBJ2-1; either TRBD1 or TRBD2 may supply D (5 bases each). The CDR3 has 11 amino acids. Germline V gene lookup returns CDR1 SQVTM and CDR2 ANQGSEA. The germline V and J ends were trimmed by 3 bases and 11 bases, with 11 bases remaining between them. The CDR3 sequence: CSVDWDGKQFF. The CDR3 DNA is TGCAGCGTTGACTGGGACGGAAAGCAGTTCTTC.

The chain joins TRBV29-1 to TRBJ2-3; a possible D gene is TRBD1 (6 bases). The germline V and J ends were trimmed by 4 bases and 5 bases, with 13 bases remaining between them. The CDR3 is 13 residues long. Germline lookup yields CDR1 SQVTM and CDR2 ANQGSEA. The CDR3 loop is CSVGVNREDTQYF. DNA of the CDR3: TGCAGCGTTGGGGTAAACAGGGAAGATACGCAGTATTTT.

The sample holds a few counts of this clone. The chain couples TRBV13 to TRBJ2-7; TRBD1 is a possible D gene (6 bases). Trimming stripped 4 bases from V and 0 bases from J, with 19 bases between. This CDR3 has 17 residues. Germline assignment: CDR1 PRHDT and CDR2 FYEKMQ (reference sequence). CDR3: CASSSDAAGALSYEQYF. The DNA for the CDR3 is TGTGCCAGCAGCTCCGATGCGGCAGGGGCCCTCTCCTACGAGCAGTACTTC.

The rearrangement joins TRBV30 to TRBJ2-1; a weak D match, TRBD2 (6 bases). The CDR3 is 15 amino acids. The germline V and J ends were trimmed by 2 bases and 7 bases, with 18 bases remaining between them. Germline V gives CDR1 GTSNPN, CDR2 SVGIG (reference sequence). The CDR3 nucleotides are TGTGCCTGGAGTCCCCATATGGGGGGTAGAAATGAGCAGTTCTTC. It specifies CAWSPHMGGRNEQFF.

As to this clone: At one boundary the junction diverges from the germline segment, which might be a read error. The V call is TRBV7-7, the J call TRBJ2-7, with D perhaps matching TRBD2 (6 bases). CDR1 and CDR2 from the germline V gene are SSHAT and FNYEAQ (reference sequence). This CDR3 has 17 amino acids. The CDR3 protein is CASSLGPLGGMGYEQYF. DNA for the CDR3: TGTGCTAGCAGCTTAGGACCCCTAGGCGGGATGGGCTACGAGCAGTACTTC. The full variable domain, with the rest looked up from reference TRBV7-7 and TRBJ2-7, is GAGVSQSPRYKVTKRGQDVTLRCDPISSHATLYWYQQALGQGPEFLTYFNYEAQPDKSGLPSDRFSAERPEGSISTLTIQRTEQRDSAMYRCASSLGPLGGMGYEQYFGPGTRLTVT.

V is TRBV2 and J is TRBJ1-4; D is perhaps TRBD1 (5 bases). Germline-derived CDR1 and CDR2 are SNHLY and FYNNEI. The CDR3 sequence is 15 residues long. Between the trimmed V and J ends, which lost 0 bases and 3 bases, there was a span of 8 bases. The CDR3 bases are TGTGCCAGCAGTGAAGCGACAGTGGCTAATGAAAAACTGTTTTTT. Translation gives CASSEATVANEKLFF.

CDR3 coding DNA: TGCGCCAGCAGCTTGTCTCGCGTTCCTAGGGAGCAGTACTTC. Translated, it gives CASSLSRVPREQYF. The gene calls are TRBV5-1 and TRBJ2-7; D unclear. This CDR3 is built from 14 residues. Germline assignment: CDR1 SGHRS and CDR2 YFSETQ. Trimming removed 1 base at V and 7 bases at J, with 15 bases between.